This T cell receptor beta chain came from a study of T cells in Graves' hyperthyroidism and ophthalmopathy (dated by TCRdb to the late 2010s). Regarding the complete study: Peripheral blood was collected at initial diagnosis, before any treatment. The approximately 90 discovery patients were randomly split 7:3 into training and test sets. After sampling, hyperthyroidism patients received methimazole starting at 30 mg daily, and ophthalmopathy patients received high-dose intravenous methylprednisolone. In several Graves' hyperthyroidism patients, the study also compared T-cell repertoires from thyroid tissue with T-cell repertoires from blood. Prospective prediction of ophthalmopathy was tested in an independent validation cohort of fewer than 20 hyperthyroidism patients and some 17 patients who later progressed to ophthalmopathy. According to the paper, TCR Vbeta CDR3 sequencing was carried out on 120 to 150 peripheral blood samples, which came from 40 to 45 ophthalmopathy, around 74 hyperthyroidism and about 17 progressor patients. TCR V-J signatures able to tell the groups apart were searched for in a discovery cohort of 90 to 100 patients, of whom approximately 40 had Graves' ophthalmopathy and around 57 had stable Graves' hyperthyroidism.

From cysteine to phenylalanine, the CDR3 is 12 amino acids long. The entry retains the CDR3 DNA only, 36 bases that are in frame from base 1. The V end loses 5 bases and the J end loses 6 bases, and a stretch of 8 bases separates them. Via the germline V gene (reference sequence), CDR1 is SEHNR and CDR2 FQNEAQ. The TCR beta CDR3 regions were amplified from RNA transcripts. A first-round RT-PCR of the TCR CDR3 used the HTBI primer set with the Qiagen OneStep RT-PCR kit. A second multiplex PCR round built the libraries, followed by size selection and purification. Paired-end sequencing of the libraries was performed with 100 bp reads on an Illumina HiSeq2000. Concerning the study's data processing: SOAPnuke was used to process the raw data, throwing out any read that contained adapters or uncalled bases, had a mean Phred below 15, or lacked an exact constant-primer or identifier match. COPE v1.2.5 was used to merge high-quality paired reads, and clonotypes were defined as unique nucleotide sequences. Clonotypes were aligned to IMGT TRBV, TRBD and TRBJ reference segments using MiTCR v1.1. Analysis was restricted to V-J combinations with a frequency above 0.0001, which covered roughly 99% of repertoires. A TCS score was defined as the ratio between F50 (clonal expansion) and ExV (chaos), using BLOSUM62-based TCRdist between CDR3 peptides within each V-J. Welch's t-statistics and random forest reduced fewer than 550 V-J features to about 13, which were used in a naive Bayes classifier (R e1071). The public reads were run again by TCRdb, first through fastp at Q25 and then through MiXCR, and only productive beta chains were kept. For every CDR3 protein sequence, its rows merge into one entry that carries the most common genes and DNA. For this entry, the V and J calls and clone size follow TCRdb and not the study's own pipeline. The sample table records around 380,000 distinct CDR3 sequences; around an eighth of these occur just once. The biggest ten clones account for under 25% of the sample.

Hyperthyroidism patients were newly diagnosed, with disease duration under 2 months, and aged 18 to 65 years. The study excluded patients with uncontrolled infections, other autoimmune diseases, pregnancy or lactation. Clinical symptoms, serum thyroxine and TRAb, thyroid ultrasound, and orbital computed tomography formed the basis for the diagnoses. Blood from progressor patients was collected at the time of first diagnosis with hyperthyroidism, before any ophthalmopathy symptoms had appeared. PBMCs were isolated from about 10 ml of fresh peripheral blood by Ficoll-Paque density gradient centrifugation. Patients classed as progressors first received a Graves' hyperthyroidism diagnosis and then went on to develop ophthalmopathy during follow-up. Trizol reagent was used to extract total RNA, and RNA quality was then checked on an Agilent 2100 Bioanalyzer. This clonotype was found many times. Its antigen target is currently unknown. One base away there is no much larger clone; base qualities are not given.

The full study reports these points: In validation, the model predicted progression to ophthalmopathy with 65% to 71% sensitivity and 72% to 85% specificity, a median of roughly seven months before onset. In cross-validation, a model built on a 13 V-J signature told ophthalmopathy apart from stable hyperthyroidism with 85% to 90% sensitivity and 81% to 82% specificity, and in testing the same model reached 80%/75%. Most expanded thyroid clonotypes (frequency above 0.001) were also detected in blood, suggesting blood repertoires may reflect thyroid immune responses. Sample size was not statistically predetermined, and blinding of investigators to group allocation was not performed.

The chain is made from TRBV7-9 and TRBJ2-1, and TRBD2 may be the D gene, going by 5 matching bases. The sequenced material came from blood. This receptor was taken from a man under 40 with Graves' hyperthyroidism that later progressed to Graves' ophthalmopathy. CDR3 region: CASSPEGNEQFF. The bases are TGTGCCAGCAGCCCCGAGGGCAATGAGCAGTTCTTC.